Presented here are 13 T cell receptor beta chains from one specimen sequenced in a study of blood T cell repertoires in COVID-19 (TCRdb year 2020). Preparation of the library involved the immunoSEQ multiplex PCR assay. Here the immuneACCESS table is served through TCRdb, limited to in-frame sequences with V and J called. Missing clones are a known gap in these copies; in checked studies unresolved V genes cover under half, and the rest lacks a known reason. The sample records 250,000 to 350,000 clones, roughly 90% of which are singletons. The ten largest clones represent over 9% of the sample. Material: peripheral blood. The receptors were gathered from a woman in her 30s with COVID-19, enrolled during active disease.

This chain links TRBV6-5 with TRBJ1-5; possible D gene TRBD1, 5 bases. Trimming shortened V by 6 bases and J by 2 bases, and 8 bases separated the two germline ends. The CDR3 has 13 residues. Looked up from germline, CDR1 is MNHEY and CDR2 is SVGAGI. The CDR3 region has the DNA TGTGCCAGCAGCTGGACACGCAATCAGCCCCAGCATTTT. As protein: CASSWTRNQPQHF.

The V call is TRBV30, the J call TRBJ1-6, with D unresolved. Germline CDR1 is GTSNPN and CDR2 is SVGIG (reference sequence). V lost 3 bases to trimming and J lost 2 bases, with 5 bases between them. CDR3 length: 13 amino acids. In nucleotides, the CDR3 is TGTGCCTGGAGGGCAGCCTATAATTCACCCCTCCACTTT. Translating gives CAWRAAYNSPLHF.

Concerning this clone itself: Other DNA sequences of this sample code for an identical CDR3. The rearrangement joins TRBV5-6 to TRBJ2-5, with D tentatively TRBD2 (6 bases). Trimming stripped 0 bases from V and 3 bases from J, with 9 bases between. The germline V gene has CDR1 SGHDT and CDR2 YYEEEE. CDR3 length: 14 amino acids. CDR3 protein: CASSLGEVEETQYF. CDR3 bases: TGTGCCAGCAGCTTGGGGGAGGTGGAAGAGACCCAGTACTTC.

The chain carries TRBV19 and TRBJ2-2; tentatively, D is TRBD2 (5 bases). Trimming removed 6 bases from V and 5 bases from J, with 13 bases in between. The germline V gene encodes CDR1 LNHDA and CDR2 SQIVND (reference sequence). This CDR3 region has 14 residues. The CDR3 DNA sequence: TGTGCCAGTAGACCGGCTAGAGGGACCGGGGAGCTGTTTTTT. Protein product: CASRPARGTGELFF.

The chain couples TRBV30 to TRBJ2-2, with D possibly matching TRBD1 (5 bases). Germline-derived CDR1 and CDR2 are GTSNPN and SVGIG (reference sequence). This CDR3 spans 12 amino acids. Deletions cut 2 bases from V and 5 bases from J, with 6 bases between. The CDR3 bases are TGTGCCTGGAGTAAGGGGACCGGGGAGCTGTTTTTT. It yields the protein CAWSKGTGELFF. Drawing the rest from reference TRBV30 and TRBJ2-2, the complete variable domain is SQTIHQWPATLVQPVGSPLSLECTVEGTSNPNLYWYRQAAGRGLQLLFYSVGIGQISSEVPQNLSASRPQDRQFILSSKKLLLSDSGFYLCAWSKGTGELFFGEGSRLTVL.

V gene TRBV5-4 combines with J gene TRBJ1-6; 8 nucleotides match TRBD1. The length of the CDR3 is 11 residues. Germline CDR1 and CDR2: SGHNT and YYREEE (reference sequence). The V gene end was trimmed by 10 bases and the J gene end by 14 bases; junction bases not matched to a gene: 8. CDR3 in DNA: TGTGCCGGATCGACAGGGGAGTCCCTCCACTTT. Its protein is CAGSTGESLHF.

The J gene is TRBJ2-5, the V gene TRBV10-1; 9 bases fit TRBD2. Looked up from germline, CDR1 is WNHNN and CDR2 is SYGVQD (reference sequence). The CDR3 loop spans 15 amino acids. V shed 1 base, J shed 4 bases, and the junction held 4 bases outside the gene matches. The CDR3 spells CASSELAGVGETQYF. The CDR3 coding sequence is TGCGCCAGCAGTGAGTTAGCGGGAGTGGGAGAGACCCAGTACTTC.

V usage is TRBV2 and J usage is TRBJ1-5; 9 bases are shared with TRBD1. CDR3 length: 14 amino acids. The J segment lost 4 bases and the V segment lost 6 bases, leaving 4 bases of the junction unmatched. Germline CDR1 and CDR2: SNHLY and FYNNEI. CDR3 in amino acids: CASRDRGRNQPQHF. The CDR3 DNA reads TGTGCCAGCAGGGACAGGGGCCGGAATCAGCCCCAGCATTTT.

V usage is TRBV6-6 and J usage is TRBJ2-7; D might be TRBD2 (6 bases). The V gene lost 0 bases and the J gene lost 6 bases, with 12 bases spanning the gap. The CDR3 contains 14 residues. Germline loops: CDR1 MNHNY, CDR2 SVGAGI (reference sequence). CDR3 DNA: TGTGCCAGCAGTTACTCGTATTCCGGGAGCGAGCAGTACTTC. It specifies CASSYSYSGSEQYF.

The rearrangement joins TRBV6-4 to TRBJ1-2; the D gene is possibly TRBD1 (6 bases). The CDR3 has 11 residues. The germline V gene has CDR1 MRHNA and CDR2 SNTAGT. V lost 7 bases to trimming and J lost 8 bases, with 11 bases between them. CDR3 nucleotide sequence: TGTGCCAGCAAACAGGGACTAGGCTACACCTTC. Its protein is CASKQGLGYTF.

The CDR3 is CASSMGAFGVETQYF. The CDR3 DNA follows: TGTGCCAGTAGTATGGGGGCGTTCGGAGTCGAGACCCAGTACTTC. The chain has TRBV19 and TRBJ2-5; D possibly corresponds to TRBD1 (6 bases). CDR3 length: 15 residues. Germline-derived CDR1 and CDR2 are LNHDA and SQIVND (reference sequence). Trimming stripped 3 bases from V and 5 bases from J, with 16 bases between.

The chain recombines TRBV4-1 with TRBJ1-1, with D perhaps matching TRBD1 (6 bases). This CDR3 has 16 residues. CDR1 is MGHRA, CDR2 YSYEKL, per germline. Trimming took off 1 base at V and 4 bases at J, with 16 bases between the two ends. Written as DNA, the CDR3 is TGCGCCAGCAGCCAAGTGCCGACGGGGGGGGCCACTGAAGCTTTCTTT. Translated, it gives CASSQVPTGGATEAFF.

This clone was seen once. The chain recombines TRBV3-1 (or the pseudogene TRBV3-2) with TRBJ1-5; 7 bases fit TRBD1. CDR3 size: 16 residues. With V trimmed by 4 bases and J by 2 bases, 8 bases remained unmatched. Germline V gene data show CDR1 as LGHDT and CDR2 as YNNKEL (reference sequence). This CDR3 reads CASSPSEGAGNQPQHF. The DNA of the CDR3 is TGTGCCAGCAGCCCCAGCGAGGGGGCAGGCAATCAGCCCCAGCATTTT.